The clone carrying this T cell receptor beta chain came up many times. This sample is drawn from a study of T cells in Graves' hyperthyroidism and ophthalmopathy. Researchers amplified the TCR beta CDR3 regions from RNA transcripts. When the TCR CDR3 underwent first-round RT-PCR, the HTBI primer set was used. MiXCR was run by TCRdb on the multiplex PCR reads, yielding one entry per CDR3 protein. This table holds around 56,000 distinct CDR3 sequences, around half found once. The diagnoses drew upon clinical symptoms, serum thyroxine and TRAb, thyroid ultrasound and orbital computed tomography. This clonotype was sampled from a woman in her twenties or thirties with Graves' ophthalmopathy. Sequenced input: blood.

CDR3 region: CSAHSSDYEQYF. The CDR3 coding sequence is TGCAGCGCCCATAGTAGCGACTACGAGCAGTACTTC. The rearrangement uses TRBV20-1 and TRBJ2-7; tentatively, D is TRBD2 (5 bases). The CDR3 totals 12 residues. Germline V gives CDR1 DFQATT, CDR2 SNEGSKA (reference sequence).